The rows below give T cell receptor beta chains drawn from one sample of a study of post-analysis software for immune sequencing data. TCRdb reprocessed the PCR reads via MiXCR and lists one record per CDR3 protein. The table shows 380,000 or so distinct CDR3 sequences, with less than 40% occurring only once. Specimen: blood. The source of these receptors is a girl aged 10-17 years with multiple sclerosis. Both conserved end residues are part of each CDR3. D genes are given only for firm matches. Expanded clones are given a class, and other clones once, few, many or no size at all.

>NA|TRBJ2-5|TRBV5-6|TRBD2
TGTGCCAGCAGCTTGGGGCCCGGGACTAGCGGGAAAGAGACCCAGTACTTC
CASSLGPGTSGKETQYF
>NA|TRBJ2-2|TRBV15|TRBD1
TGTGCCACCAGCCTCTTCCGAACAGGGGGGACCGGGGAGCTGTTTTTT
CATSLFRTGGTGELFF
>NA|TRBJ2-5|TRBV5-1|NA
TGCGCCAGCAGCTTGGGGAGGGGGCTCGGCCAAGAGACCCAGTACTTC
CASSLGRGLGQETQYF
>NA|TRBJ1-1|TRBV6-2/TRBV6-3|NA
TGTGCCAGCAGTTTATTAAAGGTCATCTGGAACACTGAAGCTTTCTTT
CASSLLKVIWNTEAFF
>NA|TRBJ2-1|TRBV12-3/TRBV12-4|NA
TGTGCCAGCAGTTTTTCAGCTGGGGCGGGGGAGCAGTTCTTC
CASSFSAGAGEQFF
>NA|TRBJ2-1|TRBV7-3|TRBD2
TGTGCCAGCAGCTTAGGGGTAGCGGGGGGGCCTTGGAATGAGCAGTTCTTC
CASSLGVAGGPWNEQFF
>few|TRBJ1-5|TRBV5-1|NA
TGCGCCAGCAGCCCGCTGGGGAGGGGCAATCAGCCCCAGCATTTT
CASSPLGRGNQPQHF
>NA|TRBJ2-3|TRBV3-1|TRBD2
TGTGCCAGCAGCCCCGATCGAAGCGGGGGGACAGATACGCAGTATTTT
CASSPDRSGGTDTQYF
>few|TRBJ1-2|TRBV6-2/TRBV6-3|NA
TGTGCCAGCAGTTACTCCTCGGGGTACTTCGTCCTCTATGGCTACACCTTC
CASSYSSGYFVLYGYTF
>NA|TRBJ1-2|TRBV28|NA
TGTGCCAGCAGTCCATCCCAGACACTATGGGGCTACACCTTC
CASSPSQTLWGYTF
>NA|TRBJ2-7|TRBV30|NA
TGTGCCTGGAGTGTAAACCGGGAAACCTCCCAGTACTTC
CAWSVNRETSQYF
>NA|TRBJ1-1|TRBV20-1|NA
TGCAGTGCTAGTCGGCAGGGTACCACTGAAGCTTTCTTT
CSASRQGTTEAFF
>NA|TRBJ2-1|TRBV4-2|TRBD2
TGTGCCAGCAGCCAAGATAGTCTAGCGGGGGGCCTTAGCTCCTACAATGAGCAGTTCTTC
CASSQDSLAGGLSSYNEQFF
>NA|TRBJ2-2|TRBV12-3/TRBV12-4|NA
TGTGCCAGCAGCTCCTGGTTGGCAAACACCGGGGAGCTGTTTTTT
CASSSWLANTGELFF
>once|TRBJ2-5|TRBV3-1|NA
TGTGCCAGCAGCCCGAATTTCGGGGGGCTAAGAGGGGCCCAGTACTTC
CASSPNFGGLRGAQYF
>NA|TRBJ2-3|TRBV4-2|NA
TGTGCCGGCGGCCAAGCTAGCGGCACAGATACGCAGTATTTT
CAGGQASGTDTQYF
>few|TRBJ1-4|TRBV5-1|TRBD1
TGCGCCAGCAGCTTACAAAATCCCGGGACAGGGGAGGAAAAACTGTTTTTT
CASSLQNPGTGEEKLFF
>NA|TRBJ2-1|TRBV4-2|TRBD2
TGTGCCAGCAGCCGTCAAGCGGGGGAATACAATGAGCAGTTCTTC
CASSRQAGEYNEQFF
>NA|TRBJ2-1|TRBV7-2|NA
TGTGCCAGCAGCCTGAAGTCCGTACAGTTCTTC
CASSLKSVQFF
>few|TRBJ1-1|TRBV19|NA
TGTGCCAGTAGAAAGTCCCTGGATGCTTTCTTT
CASRKSLDAFF
>NA|TRBJ2-2|TRBV7-9|NA
TGTGCCAGCAGCTTTGCGAGGGCCTACACCGGGGAGCTGTTTTTT
CASSFARAYTGELFF
>NA|TRBJ2-1|TRBV7-3|NA
TGTGCCAGCAGCTTTGGAGGGGTAGAATTCAGTGAGCAGTTCTTC
CASSFGGVEFSEQFF
>NA|TRBJ2-3|TRBV10-3|NA
TGTGCCATCACAGAGGAGCGGTACACAGATACGCAGTATTTT
CAITEERYTDTQYF
>many|TRBJ2-3|TRBV7-9|NA
TGTGCCAGCAGCCCCCGAAGGGGATCAGATACGCAGTATTTT
CASSPRRGSDTQYF
>few|TRBJ2-3|TRBV7-3|NA
TGTGCCAGCAGCCTAGGACGGGGACTCAACACAGATACGCAGTATTTT
CASSLGRGLNTDTQYF
>NA|TRBJ2-7|TRBV12-3/TRBV12-4|NA
TGTGCCAGCAGTTCTTACCGTGGGGGCCGACACTACGAGCAGTACTTC
CASSSYRGGRHYEQYF
>NA|TRBJ1-1|TRBV7-2|NA
TGTGCCAGCACCGGGGGGGGAAGGACTGAAGCTTTCTTT
CASTGGGRTEAFF
>few|TRBJ1-2|TRBV4-1|NA
TGCGCCAGCAGCCAAGAACCAGCTAACTATGGCTACACCTTC
CASSQEPANYGYTF
>few|TRBJ2-6|TRBV27|NA
TGTGCCAGCAGTTTAAATGGGGCCAACGTCCTGACTTTC
CASSLNGANVLTF
>NA|TRBJ1-5|TRBV30|TRBD1
TGTGCCTGGAGTTTGGGGACAGGTGATCAGCCCCAGCATTTT
CAWSLGTGDQPQHF
>NA|TRBJ2-1|TRBV20-1|NA
TGCAGTGCCAACAGCCCAGGGCAGGGCTACAATGAGCAGTTCTTC
CSANSPGQGYNEQFF
>few|TRBJ1-5|TRBV6-2/TRBV6-3|NA
TGTGCCAGCAGGACTAACAGGGCGGGCGATCAGCCCCAGCATTTT
CASRTNRAGDQPQHF
>NA|TRBJ1-2|TRBV27|NA
TGTGCCAGCAGAGGGCTTAGCTCTAACTATGGCTACACCTTC
CASRGLSSNYGYTF
>few|TRBJ2-5|TRBV6-2/TRBV6-3|NA
TGTGCCAGCAGAACAACCTCGACGGGGCGGGAGACCCAGTACTTC
CASRTTSTGRETQYF
>NA|TRBJ2-1|TRBV7-9|NA
TGTGCCAGTCAGCACGACTACTCCTACAATGAGCAGTTCTTC
CASQHDYSYNEQFF
>NA|TRBJ2-1|TRBV5-1|TRBD2
TGCGCCAGCAGCCCTTTCCTAGCGGGGGGGCATTATGAGCAGTTCTTC
CASSPFLAGGHYEQFF
>NA|TRBJ2-1|TRBV7-3|TRBD2
TGTGCCAGCAGCCGGGGGAGCGGGGGGATGTATGAGCAGTTCTTC
CASSRGSGGMYEQFF
>NA|TRBJ2-4|TRBV6-6|NA
TGTGCCAGCAGCATACTAGACCTAGCCAAAAACATTCAGTACTTC
CASSILDLAKNIQYF
>NA|TRBJ1-1|TRBV4-3|NA
TGCGCCAGCAGCCAAGATGAGGCTGCAGGGGACGCGTCTGAAGCTTTCTTT
CASSQDEAAGDASEAFF
>NA|TRBJ2-5|TRBV10-3|NA
TGTGCCGTCAGTGCTCCGGGGACGGTTGAGCAGTACTTC
CAVSAPGTVEQYF
>few|TRBJ2-7|TRBV7-2|NA
TGTGCCAGCAGCTTAGCGCCGGGCTACGAGCAGTACTTC
CASSLAPGYEQYF
>NA|TRBJ2-7|TRBV29-1|TRBD2
TGCAGCGCGAGGTTACTAGCGGGGGCATTCTACGAGCAGTACTTC
CSARLLAGAFYEQYF
>many|TRBJ2-3|TRBV20-1|TRBD1
TGCAGTGCTAGACGTAGGACAGGGCCCACAGATACGCAGTATTTT
CSARRRTGPTDTQYF
>NA|TRBJ1-1|TRBV2|TRBD1
TGTGCCACCAAAGGGGGGACAGCGAACACTGAAGCTTTCTTT
CATKGGTANTEAFF
>few|TRBJ1-2|TRBV10-3|NA
TGTGCCATCAGATCTCTTGGGCCGGGTTCAGATGGCTACACCTTC
CAIRSLGPGSDGYTF
>NA|TRBJ2-6|TRBV10-3|TRBD1
TGTGCCATTGGACAGGGGGCCTCTGGGGCCAACGTCCTGACTTTC
CAIGQGASGANVLTF
>NA|TRBJ2-7|TRBV7-9|NA
TGTGCCAGCAGCTTAGTAACAAATCTCTACGAGCAGTACTTC
CASSLVTNLYEQYF
>once|TRBJ1-1|TRBV20-1|NA
TGCAGTGCTAGATACGGAGCTAACACTGAAGCTTTCTTT
CSARYGANTEAFF
>few|TRBJ2-6|TRBV29-1|NA
TGCAGCGTTGAATCGGGGGCTGGGGCCAACGTCCTGACTTTC
CSVESGAGANVLTF
>few|TRBJ1-1|TRBV15|TRBD1
TGTGCCACCGACCTGGACAGGGGAATAGGTGAAGCTTTCTTT
CATDLDRGIGEAFF
>NA|TRBJ2-7|TRBV7-9|NA
TGTGCCAGCAGCCCGCTTGCCGGGACGGAACACTACGAGCAGTACTTC
CASSPLAGTEHYEQYF
>few|TRBJ2-5|TRBV12-3/TRBV12-4|NA
TGTGCCAGCCCTACTTGGGGGGTCGGACAAGAGACCCAGTACTTC
CASPTWGVGQETQYF
>few|TRBJ2-1|TRBV4-2|TRBD2
TGTGCCAGCAGCCAAGTTTCGGGCGGGGGCTCCTACAATGAGCAGTTCTTC
CASSQVSGGGSYNEQFF
>once|TRBJ2-4|TRBV10-1|NA
TGCGCCAGCAGTGAGAGTTACACGAGTCAAAACATTCAGTACTTC
CASSESYTSQNIQYF